These T cell receptor beta chains were read from a single sample in a study of memory CD4+ T cells and cytomegalovirus serostatus. Here immunoSEQ multiplex PCR was the method, and the copy in TCRdb shows in-frame clones only, minus some. The sample consists of tens of thousands of clones, about 80% of them appearing once. Sequencing input: memory CD4+ T cells from blood. The receptors derive from an adult in good health and CMV-seropositive. Each CDR3 is given with its conserved first and last residue. A D gene is named only where the DNA matches it firmly. A clone size is listed for some rows: how often the clone was seen (once, few, many), or a class if it is expanded.

D gene: .; V gene: TRBV19; J gene: TRBJ1-6; clone size: .; CDR3 protein: CASSMSGQNSPLHF; CDR3 DNA: TGTGCCAGTAGTATGTCGGGGCAGAATTCACCCCTCCACTTT
D gene: .; V gene: TRBV28; J gene: TRBJ2-2; clone size: .; CDR3 protein: CASGGAGENTGELFF; CDR3 DNA: TGTGCCAGCGGCGGGGCAGGGGAGAACACCGGGGAGCTGTTTTTT
D gene: .; V gene: TRBV2; J gene: TRBJ2-7; clone size: few; CDR3 protein: CASSVAVTSYEQYF; CDR3 DNA: TGTGCCAGCAGTGTGGCGGTGACCTCCTACGAGCAGTACTTC
D gene: TRBD2; V gene: TRBV28; J gene: TRBJ2-3; clone size: .; CDR3 protein: CASSLSTSGRSDTQYF; CDR3 DNA: TGTGCCAGCAGTTTATCAACTAGCGGGAGATCAGATACGCAGTATTTT
D gene: .; V gene: TRBV7-2; J gene: TRBJ1-5; clone size: .; CDR3 protein: CASSLGRGPNQPQHF; CDR3 DNA: TGTGCCAGCAGCTTAGGGCGGGGACCAAATCAGCCCCAGCATTTT
D gene: .; V gene: TRBV2; J gene: TRBJ1-2; clone size: few; CDR3 protein: CASSAVYGYTF; CDR3 DNA: TGTGCCAGCAGTGCGGTCTATGGCTACACCTTC
D gene: .; V gene: TRBV30; J gene: TRBJ2-5; clone size: .; CDR3 protein: CARGTAQETQYF; CDR3 DNA: TGTGCCCGCGGGACAGCCCAAGAGACCCAGTACTTC
D gene: TRBD2; V gene: TRBV6-1; J gene: TRBJ2-5; clone size: .; CDR3 protein: CASSPEGLAGETQYF; CDR3 DNA: TGTGCCAGCAGTCCTGAGGGACTAGCGGGGGAGACCCAGTACTTC
D gene: .; V gene: TRBV15; J gene: TRBJ1-5; clone size: .; CDR3 protein: CATSIGSGNQPQHF; CDR3 DNA: TGTGCCACCAGCATAGGGAGTGGCAATCAGCCCCAGCATTTT
D gene: .; V gene: TRBV6-5; J gene: TRBJ2-6; clone size: few; CDR3 protein: CASSYFWGTGANVLTF; CDR3 DNA: TGTGCCAGCAGTTACTTCTGGGGGACCGGGGCCAACGTCCTGACTTTC
D gene: TRBD1; V gene: TRBV7-9; J gene: TRBJ1-6; clone size: .; CDR3 protein: CASSSNYPSRDRASPLHF; CDR3 DNA: TGTGCCAGCAGCTCAAATTACCCTTCCCGGGACAGGGCTTCACCCCTCCACTTT
D gene: .; V gene: TRBV7-2; J gene: TRBJ2-5; clone size: .; CDR3 protein: CASSFSVIQETQYF; CDR3 DNA: TGTGCCAGCAGCTTTTCAGTGATCCAAGAGACCCAGTACTTC
D gene: .; V gene: TRBV19; J gene: TRBJ1-2; clone size: .; CDR3 protein: CASSPAGYVGYTF; CDR3 DNA: TGTGCCAGTAGTCCCGCGGGGTATGTTGGCTACACCTTC
D gene: .; V gene: TRBV9; J gene: TRBJ1-1; clone size: .; CDR3 protein: CASSTEGRFEAFF; CDR3 DNA: TGTGCCAGCAGCACCGAAGGCCGCTTTGAAGCTTTCTTT
D gene: .; V gene: TRBV15; J gene: TRBJ1-1; clone size: .; CDR3 protein: CATSGMGRPGGTEAFF; CDR3 DNA: TGTGCCACCAGCGGGATGGGCCGACCGGGAGGCACTGAAGCTTTCTTT
D gene: .; V gene: TRBV5-6; J gene: TRBJ1-2; clone size: .; CDR3 protein: CASSPAGSPNYGYTF; CDR3 DNA: TGTGCCAGCAGCCCGGCGGGGAGCCCTAACTATGGCTACACCTTC
D gene: .; V gene: TRBV20-1; J gene: TRBJ2-1; clone size: .; CDR3 protein: CSAVHHDPQFF; CDR3 DNA: TGCAGTGCTGTCCACCATGACCCCCAGTTCTTC
D gene: TRBD2; V gene: TRBV6-1; J gene: TRBJ2-1; clone size: .; CDR3 protein: CASSTLAGEPNAQFF; CDR3 DNA: TGTGCCAGCAGTACACTAGCGGGAGAACCCAATGCGCAGTTCTTC
D gene: .; V gene: TRBV7-9; J gene: TRBJ1-4; clone size: .; CDR3 protein: CASSPLATNEKLFF; CDR3 DNA: TGTGCCAGCAGCCCACTTGCAACTAATGAAAAACTGTTTTTT
D gene: .; V gene: TRBV27; J gene: TRBJ2-5; clone size: .; CDR3 protein: CASRQDNSWSGETQYF; CDR3 DNA: TGTGCCAGCAGGCAGGACAACTCCTGGTCGGGGGAGACCCAGTACTTC
D gene: .; V gene: TRBV7-9; J gene: TRBJ1-3; clone size: .; CDR3 protein: CASSLGDLSGNTIYF; CDR3 DNA: TGTGCCAGCAGCTTAGGGGACCTCTCTGGAAACACCATATATTTT
D gene: .; V gene: TRBV11-2; J gene: TRBJ2-7; clone size: .; CDR3 protein: CASSLGAYEQYF; CDR3 DNA: TGTGCCAGCAGCTTGGGAGCGTACGAGCAGTACTTC
D gene: TRBD2; V gene: TRBV18; J gene: TRBJ2-1; clone size: .; CDR3 protein: CASSPLAGGSGEQFF; CDR3 DNA: TGTGCCAGCTCTCCCCTAGCGGGAGGGTCAGGTGAGCAGTTCTTC
D gene: TRBD2; V gene: TRBV11-2; J gene: TRBJ2-4; clone size: .; CDR3 protein: CASSLDRGVRIQYF; CDR3 DNA: TGTGCCAGCAGCTTAGATCGGGGGGTACGGATTCAGTACTTC